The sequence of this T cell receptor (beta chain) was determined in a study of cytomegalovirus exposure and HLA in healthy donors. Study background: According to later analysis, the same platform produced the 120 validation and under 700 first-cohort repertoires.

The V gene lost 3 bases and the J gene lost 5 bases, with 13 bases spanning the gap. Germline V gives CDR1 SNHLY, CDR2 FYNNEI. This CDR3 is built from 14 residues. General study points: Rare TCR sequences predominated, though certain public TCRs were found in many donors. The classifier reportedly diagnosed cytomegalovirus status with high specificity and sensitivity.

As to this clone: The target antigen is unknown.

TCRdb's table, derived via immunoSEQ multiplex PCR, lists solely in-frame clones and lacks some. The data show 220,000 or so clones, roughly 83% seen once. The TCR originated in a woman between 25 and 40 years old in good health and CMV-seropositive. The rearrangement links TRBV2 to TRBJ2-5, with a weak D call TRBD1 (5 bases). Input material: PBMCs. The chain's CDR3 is CASSDRQGRETQYF. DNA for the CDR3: TGTGCCAGCAGTGACCGCCAGGGTCGGGAGACCCAGTACTTC.